Below are 20 T cell receptor beta chains sequenced from a single sample in a study of blood T cell repertoires in COVID-19. The protocol was immunoSEQ multiplex PCR, while the TCRdb copy is restricted to in-frame clones and leaves out a portion. The sample holds 26,000 or so clones, 70% to 90% seen once. What was sequenced was peripheral blood. These receptors were collected from a human donor in a cohort sampled during active COVID-19.

V usage is TRBV6-4 and J usage is TRBJ2-1; 10 bases are a match to TRBD1. The CDR3 consists of 14 residues. Germline lookup yields CDR1 MRHNA and CDR2 SNTAGT. The J segment lost 8 bases and the V segment lost 3 bases, leaving 4 bases of the junction unmatched. This CDR3 reads CASSEQTGGYEQFF. The CDR3 nucleotides read TGTGCCAGCAGTGAACAGACAGGGGGCTATGAGCAGTTCTTC.

This clone was observed a few times. CDR3 protein: CASSGTGTVYEQYF. As DNA, the CDR3 is TGCGCCAGCAGCGGGACAGGGACCGTATACGAGCAGTACTTC. The chain uses TRBV5-1 and TRBJ2-7, with 9 bases aligning to TRBD1. The V and J ends lost 4 bases and 4 bases, in that order; junction bases with no gene match: 6. In germline, CDR1 is SGHRS, CDR2 YFSETQ. The CDR3 loop spans 14 amino acids.

V usage is TRBV7-6 and J usage is TRBJ2-2, with D perhaps TRBD1 (5 bases). Trimming stripped 3 bases from V and 1 base from J, with 12 bases between. Germline values: CDR1 SGHVS, CDR2 FNYEAQ. CDR3 length: 16 amino acids. Here the CDR3 reads CASSLFGAENTGELFF. CDR3 nucleotides: TGTGCCAGCAGCTTGTTTGGGGCCGAGAACACCGGGGAGCTGTTTTTT.

The J gene is TRBJ2-3, the V gene TRBV9; 8 bases are shared with TRBD2. This CDR3 comprises 16 residues. The germline gives CDR1 SGDLS, CDR2 YYNGEE. Trimming removed 3 bases from V and 0 bases from J; junction bases left unmatched: 6. CDR3 residues: CASSARGGKSTDTQYF. DNA for the CDR3: TGTGCCAGCAGCGCCCGCGGGGGGAAGAGCACAGATACGCAGTATTTT.

The chain is built from TRBV27 and TRBJ2-3; no reliable D call. CDR3 length equals 14 residues. Germline V gene lookup returns CDR1 MNHEY and CDR2 SMNVEV (reference sequence). V lost 5 bases and J 2 bases, leaving 11 bases between the germline ends. The CDR3 here is CASSPPSVTDTQYF. In nucleotides, the CDR3 is TGTGCCAGCAGTCCCCCCTCAGTCACAGATACGCAGTATTTT.

The chain uses TRBV7-3 and TRBJ2-5, with 8 bases aligning to TRBD1. This CDR3 is built from 15 residues. Looked up from germline, CDR1 is SGHTA and CDR2 is FQGTGA. Losses at the gene ends were 4 bases for V and 1 base for J; bases not matched to a gene: 5. The CDR3 sequence: CASSSRGTGQETQYF. The CDR3 DNA follows: TGTGCCAGCAGCTCCCGAGGGACAGGCCAAGAGACCCAGTACTTC.

This chain connects TRBV4-2 to TRBJ1-1; D is undetermined. CDR3 length: 15 amino acids. V was pared by 1 base and J by 1 base, with 10 bases between. Germline CDR1 LGHNA, CDR2 YNFKEQ. CDR3 in amino acids: CASSQGAGRNTEAFF. The CDR3 nucleotides read TGTGCCAGCAGCCAAGGAGCGGGGAGGAACACTGAAGCTTTCTTT.

The V gene is TRBV2, the J gene TRBJ1-1; D unclear. Trimming removed 2 bases from V and 1 base from J, with 8 bases in between. This CDR3 comprises 14 residues. CDR1 is SNHLY and CDR2 is FYNNEI in the germline V gene. CDR3 nucleotides: TGTGCCAGCAGTGAACTATGGTCGAACACTGAAGCTTTCTTT. The encoded protein is CASSELWSNTEAFF.

This chain links TRBV7-9 with TRBJ1-5; the D is unclear. Germline V gene sequence: CDR1 SEHNR, CDR2 FQNEAQ (reference sequence). The ends were cut back, 1 base at V and 6 bases at J, with 13 bases in the middle. This CDR3 spans 15 amino acids. The CDR3 region has the DNA TGTGCCAGCAGCTTAGGAGGGAGAAGAGGTCAGCCCCAGCATTTT. Protein sequence: CASSLGGRRGQPQHF.

J is TRBJ2-1 and V is TRBV5-1; 8 nucleotides match TRBD2. The CDR3 runs 15 residues. Trimming cost V 2 bases and J 7 bases; bases outside gene matches: 8. Germline V gene sequence: CDR1 SGHRS, CDR2 YFSETQ. The CDR3 is CASSFSTGGLNEQFF. The CDR3 coding sequence is TGCGCCAGCAGCTTTTCTACGGGGGGGCTGAATGAGCAGTTCTTC.

The genes are TRBV9 and TRBJ2-2; TRBD1 aligns across 8 bases. V lost 2 bases, J lost 6 bases, and 6 bases stayed unmatched. Per the germline V gene, CDR1 is SGDLS and CDR2 is YYNGEE. This CDR3 spans 15 amino acids. As DNA, the CDR3 is TGTGCCAGCAGCGTGGACAGGGTAGCCGCCGGGGAGCTGTTTTTT. It yields the protein CASSVDRVAAGELFF.

V usage is TRBV6-4 and J usage is TRBJ2-3; D might be TRBD2 (6 bases). V was cut by 5 bases and J by 2 bases, with 14 bases left in between. The V gene's germline CDR1 is MRHNA and CDR2 SNTAGT. The CDR3 spans 15 residues. CDR3 bases: TGTGCCAGCAGTACCGGGGGACGAAACACAGATACGCAGTATTTT. As protein: CASSTGGRNTDTQYF.

CDR3 in amino acids: CAISSNNQGAEADTQYF. CDR3 DNA: TGTGCCATCAGCTCCAATAACCAGGGGGCTGAGGCAGATACGCAGTATTTT. This chain joins TRBV10-3 and TRBJ2-3; 8 bases map to TRBD1. This CDR3 spans 17 amino acids. Germline trimming cut 6 bases from V and 4 bases from J; bases unmatched to any gene: 15. Per germline, CDR1 ENHRY and CDR2 SYGVKD.

The chain employs TRBV3-1 (or the pseudogene TRBV3-2) and TRBJ1-3, with 7 bases lining up with TRBD1. Trimming removed 1 base from V and 2 bases from J; junction bases left unmatched: 5. The CDR3 length is 16 residues. The germline CDR1 and CDR2 sequences are LGHDT and YNNKEL (reference sequence). The CDR3 nucleotides read TGTGCCAGCAGCCAAGTCTACAGGGGAACTGGAAACACCATATATTTT. Protein product: CASSQVYRGTGNTIYF.

This chain joins TRBV11-3 and TRBJ2-2; TRBD2 might be the D (5 bases). In germline, CDR1 is SGHNT, CDR2 YENEEA. Deletions cut 5 bases from V and 4 bases from J, with 11 bases between. The CDR3 consists of 14 residues. The CDR3: CASSPSGVTGELFF. CDR3 bases: TGTGCCAGCAGCCCTTCCGGGGTCACCGGGGAGCTGTTTTTT.

V usage is TRBV10-3 and J usage is TRBJ1-2, with a tentative D call TRBD1 (5 bases). Germline V gene sequence: CDR1 ENHRY, CDR2 SYGVKD. V dropped 3 bases and J dropped 3 bases, with 8 bases sitting between them. The CDR3 consists of 13 residues. This chain's CDR3 is CAISEGGDYGYTF. DNA of the CDR3: TGTGCCATCAGTGAAGGAGGGGACTATGGCTACACCTTC.

This chain joins TRBV4-1 and TRBJ1-4; the match to TRBD1 covers 7 bases. The CDR3 loop spans 16 amino acids. Per germline, CDR1 MGHRA and CDR2 YSYEKL. Germline trimming cut 4 bases from V and 3 bases from J; bases unmatched to any gene: 8. CDR3 bases: TGCGCCAGCAGCCCCAACCCTGGACAGGCTAATGAAAAACTGTTTTTT. It translates to CASSPNPGQANEKLFF.

The chain recombines TRBV29-1 with TRBJ1-2, with a tentative D call TRBD1 (5 bases). Looked up from germline, CDR1 is SQVTM and CDR2 is ANQGSEA. Deletions cut 0 bases from V and 0 bases from J, with 14 bases between. The CDR3 sequence is 16 residues long. For the CDR3, the DNA is TGCAGCGTTGAAGATCGCGAACAGGCATCTAACTATGGCTACACCTTC. The encoded protein is CSVEDREQASNYGYTF.

The chain joins TRBV19 to TRBJ1-1; 8 nucleotides align to TRBD1. Germline V gene sequence: CDR1 LNHDA, CDR2 SQIVND (reference sequence). The CDR3 covers 15 residues. Unmatched junction bases numbered 21, after V lost 9 bases and J lost 12 bases. CDR3 nucleotides: TGTGCCAGCCTCCCGGACAGGGCTTCTGGGGGTAAAACTTTCTTT. Residues: CASLPDRASGGKTFF.

The rearrangement joins TRBV5-6 to TRBJ1-1; 7 bases fit TRBD1. Germline V gives CDR1 SGHDT, CDR2 YYEEEE. Trimming took 4 bases from V and 0 from J; bases not matched to a gene: 3. The CDR3 contains 14 residues. CDR3 nucleotide sequence: TGTGCCAGCAGCGTAGACAGGGTGAACACTGAAGCTTTCTTT. This codes for CASSVDRVNTEAFF.